This note documents a single T cell receptor beta chain sequence. Only in-frame clones appear in the TCRdb table, and some are missing; sequencing was by immunoSEQ multiplex PCR. In the table there are over 150,000 clones, around four fifths of which are singletons. Germline V gene data show CDR1 as MRHNA and CDR2 as SNTAGT. Trimming shortened V by 9 bases and J by 3 bases, and 15 bases separated the two germline ends. The CDR3 is 14 amino acids. This specimen comes from a study of blood T cell repertoires in COVID-19. The V and J genes are TRBV6-4 and TRBJ1-3; D possibly corresponds to TRBD1 (6 bases). The sequencing sample was made of peripheral blood. The origin of this receptor is a woman aged 40 to 55 with COVID-19, enrolled during active disease. The CDR3 nucleotides are TGTGCCAGTCGTCCAGAGGGACATGGAAACACCATATATTTT. It translates to CASRPEGHGNTIYF.